The 7 T cell receptor beta chains presented below share a single source sample, sequenced in a study of radiation and T cells in renal cell carcinoma. Measured with immunoSEQ multiplex PCR; TCRdb has only the in-frame clones, and not every one. The sample has over 90,000 clones; about 79% are singletons. Time point specified: blood 4 weeks post-SBRT, at nephrectomy. Stated treatment: 15 Gy SBRT to primary tumor, nephrectomy 4 weeks later. The sample in question was blood, obtained from a patient whose treatment included radiotherapy and nephrectomy. These receptors were collected from a man in his sixties with renal cell carcinoma.

The V call is TRBV6-5, the J call TRBJ1-4; D unresolved. This CDR3 has 13 amino acids. V was clipped by 7 bases and J by 0 bases, with 6 bases between them. Germline V gives CDR1 MNHEY, CDR2 SVGAGI. CDR3: CASTRTTNEKLFF. The CDR3 bases are TGTGCCAGCACGCGGACAACTAATGAAAAACTGTTTTTT.

The chain is built from TRBV6-6 and TRBJ1-2, with D unresolved. Germline CDR1 MNHNY, CDR2 SVGAGI (reference sequence). V was trimmed by 2 bases and J by 8 bases, leaving 15 bases between them. The CDR3 runs 14 residues. The CDR3 nucleotides are TGTGCCAGCAGTTACGACGACAAATCGAACGGCTACACCTTC. It yields the protein CASSYDDKSNGYTF.

The chain recombines TRBV19 with TRBJ1-2, with 8 nucleotides matching TRBD1. After removal of 4 bases from V and 0 bases from J, the junction contained 4 bases not matched to a gene. This CDR3 is built from 15 residues. Germline values: CDR1 LNHDA, CDR2 SQIVND (reference sequence). The CDR3 sequence is CASSTRTGPNYGYTF. For the CDR3, the DNA is TGTGCCAGTAGTACCCGGACAGGGCCTAACTATGGCTACACCTTC.

CDR3 bases: TGTGCCACCAGCGACGGAAGGACTAGCGGCCAAGAGACCCAGTACTTC. It specifies CATSDGRTSGQETQYF. This chain uses TRBV15 with TRBJ2-5; 10 bases fit TRBD2. This CDR3 spans 16 amino acids. Germline trimming cut 5 bases from V and 1 base from J; bases unmatched to any gene: 7. CDR1 and CDR2 (germline): LNHNV, YYDKDF (reference sequence).

This clone was observed once. The gene calls are TRBV14 and TRBJ2-7; the D call may be TRBD1 or TRBD2 (5 bases each). The V gene lost 0 bases and the J gene lost 1 base, with 10 bases spanning the gap. CDR1 SGHDN and CDR2 FVKESK come from the germline V gene. The CDR3 is 15 amino acids. The CDR3 here is CASSQDWGRSYEQYF. The CDR3 DNA reads TGTGCCAGCAGCCAAGATTGGGGACGGTCCTACGAGCAGTACTTC.

This sequence joins TRBV14 and TRBJ1-4; the D is unclear. With 3 bases removed from V and 1 base from J, the gap between germline ends came to 9 bases. Germline CDR1 is SGHDN and CDR2 is FVKESK. This CDR3 region has 15 residues. CDR3 in amino acids: CASSHALVTNEKLFF. The CDR3, as DNA: TGTGCCAGCAGCCATGCCCTTGTAACTAATGAAAAACTGTTTTTT.

This clone showed up just a few times. V usage is TRBV4-2 and J usage is TRBJ2-1, with TRBD2 matching 14 bases. CDR1 is LGHNA, CDR2 YNFKEQ, per germline. V shed 3 bases and J 8 bases; nucleotides not matched to a gene: 6. The CDR3 is 16 residues long. The CDR3 loop reads CASSQGLAGVGYEQFF. The DNA for the CDR3 is TGTGCCAGCAGCCAGGGACTAGCGGGAGTAGGCTATGAGCAGTTCTTC.